The rows below give T cell receptor beta chains drawn from one sample of a study of blood T cell repertoires in COVID-19. Profiled with immunoSEQ multiplex PCR; TCRdb holds only in-frame clones, not every one. The sample has 250,000 or so clones; around 88% are singletons. Sequenced material: peripheral blood. These receptors came from a woman in her twenties or thirties with COVID-19, enrolled during active disease. CDR3s include the opening cysteine and the closing phenylalanine or tryptophan. A D gene is named only where the DNA matches it firmly. Part of the rows lack a size; the others show once, few, many or a class for expanded clones.

CDR3 DNA: TGCGCCAGCAGCTCCACTAGCGGGAGTAGAGAGACCCAGTACTTC
CDR3 protein: CASSSTSGSRETQYF
V gene: TRBV5-1
clone size: NA
J gene: TRBJ2-5
D gene: TRBD2

CDR3 DNA: TGCGCCAGCAGCCAAGCCGTCAGGACAGGGTATGGCTACACCTTC
CDR3 protein: CASSQAVRTGYGYTF
V gene: TRBV4-3
clone size: NA
J gene: TRBJ1-2
D gene: TRBD1

CDR3 DNA: TGTGCCAGCAGCCAAGATCGGTTTTCTGGGGCCAACGTCCTGACTTTC
CDR3 protein: CASSQDRFSGANVLTF
V gene: TRBV4-2
clone size: NA
J gene: TRBJ2-6
D gene: NA

CDR3 DNA: TGTGCCAGCAGCCCCTCTGCAGGTCTGTTTTCTGGAAACACCATATATTTT
CDR3 protein: CASSPSAGLFSGNTIYF
V gene: TRBV5-6
clone size: NA
J gene: TRBJ1-3
D gene: NA

CDR3 DNA: TGCGCCAGCAACGAGGGGGCTATGGGCCTCTCCTACAATGAGCAGTTCTTC
CDR3 protein: CASNEGAMGLSYNEQFF
V gene: TRBV5-1
clone size: NA
J gene: TRBJ2-1
D gene: TRBD1

CDR3 DNA: TGTGCCAGCAGTCTATCCGGGACTAAAGAGACCCAGTACTTC
CDR3 protein: CASSLSGTKETQYF
V gene: TRBV28
clone size: NA
J gene: TRBJ2-5
D gene: TRBD2

CDR3 DNA: TGTGCCAGCAGCTTGTCTAGCGGGAGCCCCGGGGAGCTGTTTTTT
CDR3 protein: CASSLSSGSPGELFF
V gene: TRBV11-2
clone size: NA
J gene: TRBJ2-2
D gene: TRBD2

CDR3 DNA: TGTGCCAGCAGCTTGGAGCCGTACCAAGAGACCCAGTACTTC
CDR3 protein: CASSLEPYQETQYF
V gene: TRBV5-4
clone size: NA
J gene: TRBJ2-5
D gene: NA

CDR3 DNA: TGTGCCACCAGCAACCCCCGGGACTCACGCTCTGGGGCCAACGTCCTGACTTTC
CDR3 protein: CATSNPRDSRSGANVLTF
V gene: TRBV15
clone size: NA
J gene: TRBJ2-6
D gene: NA

CDR3 DNA: TGCGCCAGCAGCCAAGCAGGCACCGCCGCAACTAATGAAAAACTGTTTTTT
CDR3 protein: CASSQAGTAATNEKLFF
V gene: TRBV4-1
clone size: NA
J gene: TRBJ1-4
D gene: NA

CDR3 DNA: TGTGCCAGCTCACCCATGAGACAGGGGGCGCGGACCGGGGAGCTGTTTTTT
CDR3 protein: CASSPMRQGARTGELFF
V gene: TRBV18
clone size: NA
J gene: TRBJ2-2
D gene: TRBD1

CDR3 DNA: TGTGCCGCCAGTGACCCGGGAACACTCGGCCATGAGCAGTTCTTC
CDR3 protein: CAASDPGTLGHEQFF
V gene: TRBV24-1
clone size: NA
J gene: TRBJ2-1
D gene: NA

CDR3 DNA: TGTGCCAGCAGCTTAGCGGGGGCTGGAGAGACCCAGTACTTC
CDR3 protein: CASSLAGAGETQYF
V gene: TRBV7-2
clone size: few
J gene: TRBJ2-5
D gene: NA

CDR3 DNA: TGTGCCAGCAGTAGGGGAACTCAGGGGGCTATCGAGCAGTACTTC
CDR3 protein: CASSRGTQGAIEQYF
V gene: TRBV6-5
clone size: NA
J gene: TRBJ2-7
D gene: TRBD1

CDR3 DNA: TGTGCCTGGAGCCAGGATAGTGAGCAGTTCTTC
CDR3 protein: CAWSQDSEQFF
V gene: TRBV30
clone size: NA
J gene: TRBJ2-1
D gene: NA

CDR3 DNA: TGCGCCAGCAAGGCGACGGACTGGTCGACTAATGAAAAACTGTTTTTT
CDR3 protein: CASKATDWSTNEKLFF
V gene: TRBV4-3
clone size: NA
J gene: TRBJ1-4
D gene: NA

CDR3 DNA: TGTGCCAGCAGCTTGGCCGACAGGGGGCAGAGCGAGCAGTACTTC
CDR3 protein: CASSLADRGQSEQYF
V gene: TRBV5-6
clone size: NA
J gene: TRBJ2-7
D gene: TRBD1

CDR3 DNA: TGTGCCAGCAGCCCCGGGGAGAGGCCCTTGAACACTGAAGCTTTCTTT
CDR3 protein: CASSPGERPLNTEAFF
V gene: TRBV9
clone size: NA
J gene: TRBJ1-1
D gene: NA

CDR3 DNA: TGTGCCACCAGCAGACGAGCGGAGGTATACAATGAGCAGTTCTTC
CDR3 protein: CATSRRAEVYNEQFF
V gene: TRBV15
clone size: NA
J gene: TRBJ2-1
D gene: NA

CDR3 DNA: TGCGCCAGCAGCCAAGTTGGGAGCGGGGGGGCCGACTATGAGCAGTTCTTC
CDR3 protein: CASSQVGSGGADYEQFF
V gene: TRBV4-3
clone size: NA
J gene: TRBJ2-1
D gene: TRBD2

CDR3 DNA: TGTGCCAGCAGCCCTAGCGGTTCCTACAATGAGCAGTTCTTC
CDR3 protein: CASSPSGSYNEQFF
V gene: TRBV7-2
clone size: NA
J gene: TRBJ2-1
D gene: TRBD2

CDR3 DNA: TGTGCCAGCAGCTTCAGGGCACAGGGCCCAGGATCCTTC
CDR3 protein: CASSFRAQGPGSF
V gene: TRBV7-2
clone size: NA
J gene: TRBJ1-2
D gene: NA

CDR3 DNA: TGTGCCACCAGTGATCCCGGGACAGGGAAGGAGACCCAGTACTTC
CDR3 protein: CATSDPGTGKETQYF
V gene: TRBV24-1
clone size: NA
J gene: TRBJ2-5
D gene: TRBD1

CDR3 DNA: TGTGCCAGCAGCGCGTTTGCCTCGCTCTTACCGGGGACGCAGTATTTT
CDR3 protein: CASSAFASLLPGTQYF
V gene: TRBV6-2/TRBV6-3
clone size: NA
J gene: TRBJ2-3
D gene: NA

CDR3 DNA: TGTGCCAGCAGTTTGGGGGGGATCCACGCCTACGAGCAGTACTTC
CDR3 protein: CASSLGGIHAYEQYF
V gene: TRBV27
clone size: once
J gene: TRBJ2-7
D gene: TRBD2

CDR3 DNA: TGCGCCAGCAGGGAGACAGGTAAATTTTACGAGCAGTACTTC
CDR3 protein: CASRETGKFYEQYF
V gene: TRBV5-1
clone size: NA
J gene: TRBJ2-7
D gene: NA

CDR3 DNA: TGTGCCAGCAGTTTAACTAACCTCGCTTGGGGAGACTACACCTTC
CDR3 protein: CASSLTNLAWGDYTF
V gene: TRBV6-5
clone size: many
J gene: TRBJ1-2
D gene: NA

CDR3 DNA: TGTGCCAGCAGCGCCGGGACAGGCACTGAAGCTTTCTTT
CDR3 protein: CASSAGTGTEAFF
V gene: TRBV2
clone size: once
J gene: TRBJ1-1
D gene: TRBD1

CDR3 DNA: TGTGCCAGCAGCGTACCGCGGACAGAGCAAGAGACCCAGTACTTC
CDR3 protein: CASSVPRTEQETQYF
V gene: TRBV7-9
clone size: NA
J gene: TRBJ2-5
D gene: NA

CDR3 DNA: TGTGCCATCAGCCAAACCGGGATGGAGAACACTGAAGCTTTCTTT
CDR3 protein: CAISQTGMENTEAFF
V gene: TRBV10-3
clone size: NA
J gene: TRBJ1-1
D gene: NA

CDR3 DNA: TGTGCCAGCAGCTTGGGCGAAAACATTCAGTACTTC
CDR3 protein: CASSLGENIQYF
V gene: TRBV5-6
clone size: NA
J gene: TRBJ2-4
D gene: NA

CDR3 DNA: TGCGCCAGCAGCTTGTCGGCCGACAGGGATGGCCACACCTTC
CDR3 protein: CASSLSADRDGHTF
V gene: TRBV5-1
clone size: once
J gene: TRBJ1-2
D gene: TRBD1

CDR3 DNA: TGTGCCAGCAGCTTAGTAGAGGGCGGGGAGCTGTTTTTT
CDR3 protein: CASSLVEGGELFF
V gene: TRBV7-9
clone size: NA
J gene: TRBJ2-2
D gene: NA

CDR3 DNA: TGCGCCAGCAGCCAAGCACAGTACCAAGAGACCCAGTACTTC
CDR3 protein: CASSQAQYQETQYF
V gene: TRBV4-1
clone size: NA
J gene: TRBJ2-5
D gene: NA

CDR3 DNA: TGTGCCACCAGCAGAGATTACCAGAACCGGGGAAGCACAGATACGCAGTATTTT
CDR3 protein: CATSRDYQNRGSTDTQYF
V gene: TRBV15
clone size: NA
J gene: TRBJ2-3
D gene: NA

CDR3 DNA: TGTGCCAGCATAAGGGGGAGCTCCTACGAGCAGTACTTC
CDR3 protein: CASIRGSSYEQYF
V gene: TRBV2
clone size: NA
J gene: TRBJ2-7
D gene: NA

CDR3 DNA: TGTGCCAGCAGTTATCCTGTATTGGAGCAGTTCTTC
CDR3 protein: CASSYPVLEQFF
V gene: TRBV6-2/TRBV6-3
clone size: NA
J gene: TRBJ2-1
D gene: NA

CDR3 DNA: TGTGCCAGCAGCAGTGGACAGATCATGAACACTGAAGCTTTCTTT
CDR3 protein: CASSSGQIMNTEAFF
V gene: TRBV5-4
clone size: NA
J gene: TRBJ1-1
D gene: NA

CDR3 DNA: TGCGCCAGCAGCACGGGACAGGAGTATGGCTACACCTTC
CDR3 protein: CASSTGQEYGYTF
V gene: TRBV5-1
clone size: NA
J gene: TRBJ1-2
D gene: TRBD1

CDR3 DNA: TGTGCCAGCAGCCAAGACTCGCGACAGGGGAACTATGGCTACACCTTC
CDR3 protein: CASSQDSRQGNYGYTF
V gene: TRBV4-2
clone size: many
J gene: TRBJ1-2
D gene: TRBD1

CDR3 DNA: TGTGCCAGCAGCGTAGGGGACAGGGCCGCTTATGGCTACACCTTC
CDR3 protein: CASSVGDRAAYGYTF
V gene: TRBV9
clone size: NA
J gene: TRBJ1-2
D gene: TRBD1

CDR3 DNA: TGTGCCAGCAGCCAAACCGACAGGGTTTGGGGCACAGATACGCAGTATTTT
CDR3 protein: CASSQTDRVWGTDTQYF
V gene: TRBV14
clone size: once
J gene: TRBJ2-3
D gene: TRBD1

CDR3 DNA: TGCAGCGTTGACGGGGGACAGGAATTGAATACGCAGTATTTT
CDR3 protein: CSVDGGQELNTQYF
V gene: TRBV29-1
clone size: NA
J gene: TRBJ2-3
D gene: TRBD1

CDR3 DNA: TGTGCCAGCAGCCCCTACGGTCCCGGTTCCCGGAGGGGTGGCGTAGGAGAGGAGCAGTTCTTC
CDR3 protein: CASSPYGPGSRRGGVGEEQFF
V gene: TRBV27
clone size: NA
J gene: TRBJ2-1
D gene: NA

CDR3 DNA: TGCGCCAGCAGCCTTACAAAGACAGGGGAGCATTTT
CDR3 protein: CASSLTKTGEHF
V gene: TRBV5-1
clone size: NA
J gene: TRBJ1-5
D gene: TRBD1

CDR3 DNA: TGTGCCAGCAGTTTCGGCAGGACACAAGAGACCCAGTACTTC
CDR3 protein: CASSFGRTQETQYF
V gene: TRBV6-5
clone size: few
J gene: TRBJ2-5
D gene: NA

CDR3 DNA: TGCGCCAGCAGCTTGGTCGGGACAGGGCAAGAGACCCAGTACTTC
CDR3 protein: CASSLVGTGQETQYF
V gene: TRBV5-1
clone size: NA
J gene: TRBJ2-5
D gene: TRBD1

CDR3 DNA: TGTGCCAGCATTCCAGGGCCCGGGCGAGCAGATACGCAGTATTTT
CDR3 protein: CASIPGPGRADTQYF
V gene: TRBV27
clone size: NA
J gene: TRBJ2-3
D gene: NA

CDR3 DNA: TGTGCCAGCAGCCATCCACAGGCAGGACCGATCGAGAACTATGGCTACACCTTC
CDR3 protein: CASSHPQAGPIENYGYTF
V gene: TRBV7-9
clone size: NA
J gene: TRBJ1-2
D gene: NA

CDR3 DNA: TGTGCCAGCAGCCAAACAGAACGGGGGTACAGCGCTGAAGCTTTCTTT
CDR3 protein: CASSQTERGYSAEAFF
V gene: TRBV3-1/TRBV3-2
clone size: NA
J gene: TRBJ1-1
D gene: NA

CDR3 DNA: TGTGCCATCAGTGCGGGAGGAGAAGATACGCAGTATTTT
CDR3 protein: CAISAGGEDTQYF
V gene: TRBV10-3
clone size: NA
J gene: TRBJ2-3
D gene: TRBD2